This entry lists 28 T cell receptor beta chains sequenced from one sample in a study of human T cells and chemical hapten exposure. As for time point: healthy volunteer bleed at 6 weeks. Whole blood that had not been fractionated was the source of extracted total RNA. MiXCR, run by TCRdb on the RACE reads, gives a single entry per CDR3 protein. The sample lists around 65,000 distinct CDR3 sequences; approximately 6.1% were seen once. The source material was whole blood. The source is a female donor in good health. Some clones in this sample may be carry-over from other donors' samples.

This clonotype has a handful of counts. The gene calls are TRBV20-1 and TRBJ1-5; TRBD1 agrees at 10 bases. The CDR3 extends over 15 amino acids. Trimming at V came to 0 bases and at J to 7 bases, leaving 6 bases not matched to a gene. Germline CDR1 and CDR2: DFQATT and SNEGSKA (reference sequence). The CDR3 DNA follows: TGCAGTGCTAGAGAGTTGGGACAGGGGAGACAGCCCCAGCATTTT. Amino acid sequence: CSARELGQGRQPQHF.

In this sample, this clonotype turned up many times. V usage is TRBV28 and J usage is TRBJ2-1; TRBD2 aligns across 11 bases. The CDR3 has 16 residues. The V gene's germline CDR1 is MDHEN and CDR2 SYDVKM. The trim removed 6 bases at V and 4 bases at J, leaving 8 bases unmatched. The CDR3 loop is CASSRLAGPVYNEQFF. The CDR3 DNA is TGTGCCAGCAGCCGACTAGCGGGACCAGTTTACAATGAGCAGTTCTTC.

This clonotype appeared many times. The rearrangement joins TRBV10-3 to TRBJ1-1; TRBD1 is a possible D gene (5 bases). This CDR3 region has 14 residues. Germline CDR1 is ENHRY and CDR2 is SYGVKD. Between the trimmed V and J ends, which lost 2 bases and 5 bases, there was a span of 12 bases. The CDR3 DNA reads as TGTGCCATCAGTGAGCAGGGTAGAGAAACTGAAGCTTTCTTT. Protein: CAISEQGRETEAFF.

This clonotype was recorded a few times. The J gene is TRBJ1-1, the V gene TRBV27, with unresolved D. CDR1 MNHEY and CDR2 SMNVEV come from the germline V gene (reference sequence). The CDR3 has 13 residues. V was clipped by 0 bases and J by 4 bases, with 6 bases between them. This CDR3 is CASSLSRATEAFF. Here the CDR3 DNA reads TGTGCCAGCAGTTTATCAAGGGCCACTGAAGCTTTCTTT.

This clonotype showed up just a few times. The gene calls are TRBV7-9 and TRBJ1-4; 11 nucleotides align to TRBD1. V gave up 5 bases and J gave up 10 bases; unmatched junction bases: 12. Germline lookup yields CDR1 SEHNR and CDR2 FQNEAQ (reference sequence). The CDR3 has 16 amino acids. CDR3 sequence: CASSARTGGSAGKLFF. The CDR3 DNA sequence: TGTGCCAGCAGCGCGCGGACAGGGGGCTCAGCAGGAAAACTGTTTTTT.

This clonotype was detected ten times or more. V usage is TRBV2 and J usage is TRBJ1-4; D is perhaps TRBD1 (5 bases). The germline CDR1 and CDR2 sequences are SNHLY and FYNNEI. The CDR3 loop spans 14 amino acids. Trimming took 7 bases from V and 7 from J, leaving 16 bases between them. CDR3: CASKPRASGEKLFF. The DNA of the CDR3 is TGTGCCAGCAAACCCAGGGCGTCAGGTGAAAAACTGTTTTTT.

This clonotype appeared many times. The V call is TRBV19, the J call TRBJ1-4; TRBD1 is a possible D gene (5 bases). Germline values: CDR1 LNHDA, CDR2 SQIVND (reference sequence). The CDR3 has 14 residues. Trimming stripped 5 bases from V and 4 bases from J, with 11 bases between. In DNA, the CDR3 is TGTGCCAGTAGTGGGGCAGCGGATAATGAAAAACTGTTTTTT. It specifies CASSGAADNEKLFF.

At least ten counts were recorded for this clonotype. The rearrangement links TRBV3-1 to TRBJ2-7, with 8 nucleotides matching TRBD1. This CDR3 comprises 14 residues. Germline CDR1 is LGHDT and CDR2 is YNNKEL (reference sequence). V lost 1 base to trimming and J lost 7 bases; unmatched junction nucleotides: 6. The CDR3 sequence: CASSQGQGPREQYF. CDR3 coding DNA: TGTGCCAGCAGCCAAGGACAGGGGCCGAGGGAGCAGTACTTC.

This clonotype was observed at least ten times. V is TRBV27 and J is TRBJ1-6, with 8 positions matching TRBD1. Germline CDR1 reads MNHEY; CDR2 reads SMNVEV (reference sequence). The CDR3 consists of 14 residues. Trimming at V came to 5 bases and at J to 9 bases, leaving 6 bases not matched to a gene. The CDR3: CASSHGQGISPLHF. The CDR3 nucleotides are TGTGCCAGCAGTCACGGACAGGGAATTTCACCCCTCCACTTT.

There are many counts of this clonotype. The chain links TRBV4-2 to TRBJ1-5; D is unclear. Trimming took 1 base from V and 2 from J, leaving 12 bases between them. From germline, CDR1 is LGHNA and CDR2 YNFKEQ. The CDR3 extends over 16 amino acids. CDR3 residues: CASSQGAQNGNQPQHF. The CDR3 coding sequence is TGTGCCAGCAGCCAAGGGGCCCAGAATGGCAATCAGCCCCAGCATTTT.

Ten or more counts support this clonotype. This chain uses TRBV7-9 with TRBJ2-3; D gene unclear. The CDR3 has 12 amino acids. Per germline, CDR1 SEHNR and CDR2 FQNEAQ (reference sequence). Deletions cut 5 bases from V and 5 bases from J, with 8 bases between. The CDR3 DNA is TGTGCCAGCAGCAAGCAAGAAGATACGCAGTATTTT. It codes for CASSKQEDTQYF.

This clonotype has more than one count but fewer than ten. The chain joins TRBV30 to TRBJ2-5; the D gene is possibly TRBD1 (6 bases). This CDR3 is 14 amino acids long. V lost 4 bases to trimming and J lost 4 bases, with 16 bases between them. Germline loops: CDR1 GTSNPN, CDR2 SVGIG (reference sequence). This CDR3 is CAWKGQKRGETQYF. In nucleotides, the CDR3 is TGTGCCTGGAAGGGACAAAAACGGGGAGAGACCCAGTACTTC. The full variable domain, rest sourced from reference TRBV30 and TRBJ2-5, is SQTIHQWPATLVQPVGSPLSLECTVEGTSNPNLYWYRQAAGRGLQLLFYSVGIGQISSEVPQNLSASRPQDRQFILSSKKLLLSDSGFYLCAWKGQKRGETQYFGPGTRLLVL.

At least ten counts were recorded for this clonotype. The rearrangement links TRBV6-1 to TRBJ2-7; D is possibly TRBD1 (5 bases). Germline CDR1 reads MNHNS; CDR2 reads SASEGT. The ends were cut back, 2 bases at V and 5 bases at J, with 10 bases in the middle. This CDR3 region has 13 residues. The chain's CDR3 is CASSEKQVHEQYF. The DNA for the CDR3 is TGTGCCAGCAGTGAAAAACAGGTACACGAGCAGTACTTC.

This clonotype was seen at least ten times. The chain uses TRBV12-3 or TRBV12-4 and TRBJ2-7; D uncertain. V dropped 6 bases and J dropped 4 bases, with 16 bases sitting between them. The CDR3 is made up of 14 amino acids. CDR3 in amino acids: CASSINGPRYEQYF. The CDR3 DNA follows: TGTGCCAGCAGCATAAATGGGCCGAGGTACGAGCAGTACTTC.

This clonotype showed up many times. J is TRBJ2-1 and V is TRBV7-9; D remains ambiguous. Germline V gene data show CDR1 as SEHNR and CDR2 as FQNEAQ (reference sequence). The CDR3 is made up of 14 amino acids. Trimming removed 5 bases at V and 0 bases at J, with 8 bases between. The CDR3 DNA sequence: TGTGCCAGCAGCAGGCTTAGCTCCTACAATGAGCAGTTCTTC. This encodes CASSRLSSYNEQFF.

Here the CDR3 reads CASSAPGVGEQYF. The CDR3 nucleotides read TGTGCCAGCAGCGCCCCGGGTGTGGGCGAGCAGTACTTC. J is TRBJ2-7 and V is TRBV7-9; D remains unclear. The CDR3 has 13 amino acids. The germline V gene encodes CDR1 SEHNR and CDR2 FQNEAQ (reference sequence). The V end was cut by 5 bases, the J end by 6 bases, with 14 bases between.

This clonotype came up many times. CDR3 residues: CSARLPAGRSPQHF. As DNA, the CDR3 is TGCAGTGCTAGACTCCCCGCAGGGAGGTCGCCCCAGCATTTT. This chain connects TRBV20-1 to TRBJ1-5, with D perhaps TRBD1 (5 bases). The CDR3 length is 14 residues. Germline V gives CDR1 DFQATT, CDR2 SNEGSKA (reference sequence). The V end lost 2 bases, the J end lost 9 bases, and 17 bases lay between the germline ends.

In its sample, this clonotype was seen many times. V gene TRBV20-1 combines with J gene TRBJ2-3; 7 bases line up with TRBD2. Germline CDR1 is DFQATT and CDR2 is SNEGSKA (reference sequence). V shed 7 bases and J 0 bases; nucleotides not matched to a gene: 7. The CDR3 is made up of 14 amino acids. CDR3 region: CSGSSGGSTDTQYF. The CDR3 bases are TGCAGTGGATCTAGCGGAGGGAGCACAGATACGCAGTATTTT.

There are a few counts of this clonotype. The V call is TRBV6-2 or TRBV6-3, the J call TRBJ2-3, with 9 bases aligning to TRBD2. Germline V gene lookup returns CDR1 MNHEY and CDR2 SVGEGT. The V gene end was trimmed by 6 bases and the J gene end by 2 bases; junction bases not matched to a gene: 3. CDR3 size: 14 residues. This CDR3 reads CASRRLAVTDTQYF. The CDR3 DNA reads TGTGCCAGCAGGCGACTAGCGGTCACAGATACGCAGTATTTT.

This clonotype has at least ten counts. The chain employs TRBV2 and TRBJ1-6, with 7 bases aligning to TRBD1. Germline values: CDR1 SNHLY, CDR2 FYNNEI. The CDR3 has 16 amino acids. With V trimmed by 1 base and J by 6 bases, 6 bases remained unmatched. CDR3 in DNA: TGTGCCAGCAGTGAAGGCGGACAGGAAATTAATTCACCCCTCCACTTT. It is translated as CASSEGGQEINSPLHF.

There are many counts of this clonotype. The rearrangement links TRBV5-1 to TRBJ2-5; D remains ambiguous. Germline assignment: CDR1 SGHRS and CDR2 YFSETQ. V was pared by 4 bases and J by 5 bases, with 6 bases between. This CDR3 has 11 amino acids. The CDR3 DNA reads TGCGCCAGCAGCAACGATGAGACCCAGTACTTC. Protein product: CASSNDETQYF.

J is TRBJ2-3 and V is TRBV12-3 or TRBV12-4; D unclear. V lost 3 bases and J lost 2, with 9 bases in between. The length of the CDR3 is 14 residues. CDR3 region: CASSFGLDTDTQYF. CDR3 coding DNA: TGTGCCAGCAGTTTCGGGCTGGACACAGATACGCAGTATTTT.

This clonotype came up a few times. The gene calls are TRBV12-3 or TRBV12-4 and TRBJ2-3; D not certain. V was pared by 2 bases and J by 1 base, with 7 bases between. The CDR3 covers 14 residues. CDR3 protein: CASSLSSGTDTQYF. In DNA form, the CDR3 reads TGTGCCAGCAGTTTATCATCCGGCACAGATACGCAGTATTTT.

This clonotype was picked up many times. The CDR3 loop is CASSQIQGYGYTF. The CDR3 nucleotides read TGTGCCAGCAGCCAAATTCAGGGCTATGGCTACACCTTC. V usage is TRBV3-1 and J usage is TRBJ1-2; possible D gene TRBD1, 5 bases. Germline V gene sequence: CDR1 LGHDT, CDR2 YNNKEL (reference sequence). V shed 2 bases and J shed 4 bases, with 8 bases lying between them. The CDR3 is made up of 13 amino acids.

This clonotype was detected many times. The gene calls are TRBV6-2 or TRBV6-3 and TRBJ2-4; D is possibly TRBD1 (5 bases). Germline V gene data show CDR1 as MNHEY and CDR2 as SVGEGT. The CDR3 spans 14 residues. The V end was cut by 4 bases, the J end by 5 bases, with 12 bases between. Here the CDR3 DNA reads TGTGCCAGCAGTTTCGACAGTTCCCAAAACATTCAGTACTTC. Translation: CASSFDSSQNIQYF.

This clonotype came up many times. This chain's CDR3 is CASSLAGQGARGYTF. For the CDR3, the DNA is TGTGCCAGCAGTTTGGCGGGACAGGGGGCGCGGGGCTACACCTTC. This sequence joins TRBV28 and TRBJ1-2, with TRBD1 identical over 12 bases. The V gene's germline CDR1 is MDHEN and CDR2 SYDVKM. V shed 3 bases, J shed 8 bases, and the junction held 7 bases outside the gene matches. The CDR3 contains 15 residues.

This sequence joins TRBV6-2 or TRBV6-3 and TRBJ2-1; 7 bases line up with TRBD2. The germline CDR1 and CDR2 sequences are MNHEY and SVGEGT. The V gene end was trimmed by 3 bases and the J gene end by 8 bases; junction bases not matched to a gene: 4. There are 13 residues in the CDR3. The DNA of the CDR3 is TGTGCCAGCAGTTATGCGGGAGTGGATGAGCAGTTCTTC. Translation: CASSYAGVDEQFF.

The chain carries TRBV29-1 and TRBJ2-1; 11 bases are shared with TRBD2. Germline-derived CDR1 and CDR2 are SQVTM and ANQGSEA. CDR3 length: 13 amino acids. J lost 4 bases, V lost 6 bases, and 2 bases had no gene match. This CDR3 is CSVTSGGYNEQFF. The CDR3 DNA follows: TGCAGCGTAACTAGCGGGGGATACAATGAGCAGTTCTTC.